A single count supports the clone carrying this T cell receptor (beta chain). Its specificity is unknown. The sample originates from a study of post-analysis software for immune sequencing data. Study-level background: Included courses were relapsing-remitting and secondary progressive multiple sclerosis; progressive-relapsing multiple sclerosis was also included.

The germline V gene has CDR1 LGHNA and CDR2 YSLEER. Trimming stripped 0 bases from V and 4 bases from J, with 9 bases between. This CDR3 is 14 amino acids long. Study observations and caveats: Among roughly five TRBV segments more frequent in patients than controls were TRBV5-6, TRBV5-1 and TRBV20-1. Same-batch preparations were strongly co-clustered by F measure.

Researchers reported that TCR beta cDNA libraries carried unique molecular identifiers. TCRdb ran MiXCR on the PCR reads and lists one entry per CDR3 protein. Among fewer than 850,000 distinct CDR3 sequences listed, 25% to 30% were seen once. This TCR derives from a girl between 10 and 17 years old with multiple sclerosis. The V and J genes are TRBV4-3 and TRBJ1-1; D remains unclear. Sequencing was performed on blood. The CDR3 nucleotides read TGCGCCAGCAGCCAAGATCCCGGGAGCACTGAAGCTTTCTTT. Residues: CASSQDPGSTEAFF.